These T cell receptor beta chains were read from a single sample in a study of T cell changes during pregnancy in multiple sclerosis. TCRdb keeps only in-frame clones here, not all; method: immunoSEQ multiplex PCR. The table lists 44,000 or so clones, 90% of them singletons. The sample here was peripheral blood, taken in the first trimester of pregnancy. These receptors were taken from a female donor in good health, enrolled as a control in a pregnancy study. Each CDR3 is given with its conserved first and last residue. The order of the fields is J gene, clone size, D gene, V gene, CDR3 DNA, CDR3 protein. The D gene is left open where the match is weak. Part of the rows lack a size; the others show once, few, many or a class for expanded clones.

TRBJ2-3 - - TRBV18 TGTGCCAGCTCACCACCGCTGGGTCAGGAAGATACGCAGTATTTT CASSPPLGQEDTQYF
TRBJ2-3 once - TRBV18 TGTGCCAGCTCACCACCTTCTTTCACAGATACGCAGTATTTT CASSPPSFTDTQYF
TRBJ2-5 - TRBD2 TRBV6-6 TGTGCCAGCAGTTCCCTGACTAGCGGGGGACCAGAGACCCAGTACTTC CASSSLTSGGPETQYF
TRBJ1-2 - TRBD1 TRBV7-9 TGTGCCAGCAGCCTACCTACCCAGGGGGTCTATGGCTACACCTTC CASSLPTQGVYGYTF
TRBJ2-7 - - TRBV10-3 TGTGCCATCAGTGAGTCGACACACGAGCAGTACTTC CAISESTHEQYF
TRBJ1-1 - - TRBV7-6 TGTGCCAGCAGCCAACAACAGGGCACTGAAGCTTTCTTT CASSQQQGTEAFF
TRBJ1-2 - - TRBV19 TGTGCCAGTAGTATTGTGAGAGGGGGTCCCGGTTCAGAAGGCTACACCTTC CASSIVRGGPGSEGYTF
TRBJ2-3 - - TRBV5-4 TGTGCCAGCAGCTTGGACCGGGACTCCTCCACAGATACGCAGTATTTT CASSLDRDSSTDTQYF
TRBJ1-2 - - TRBV6-5 TGTGCCAGCAGTAGTGGAGGCTATGGCTACACCTTC CASSSGGYGYTF
TRBJ2-3 - TRBD2 TRBV5-1 TGCGCCAGCAGCCCGGGAGGTCAAGATACGCAGTATTTT CASSPGGQDTQYF
TRBJ2-3 - TRBD1 TRBV30 TGTGCCTGGAGTGTACAGGGGGTGGCAGATACGCAGTATTTT CAWSVQGVADTQYF
TRBJ1-2 - - TRBV7-9 TGTGCCAGCAGCTTGGTTGAGGATCGCTATGGCTACACCTTC CASSLVEDRYGYTF
TRBJ1-2 - TRBD1 TRBV6-5 TGTGCCAGCGGGGGGACAGGGGGCAACTATGGCTACACCTTC CASGGTGGNYGYTF
TRBJ2-3 - - TRBV28 TGTGCCAGCAGAGATCAGTTTCCTAGCACAGATACGCAGTATTTT CASRDQFPSTDTQYF
TRBJ1-5 - TRBD1 TRBV19 TGTGCCAGCACCGACAGGGTTGGGCAGCCCCAGCATTTT CASTDRVGQPQHF
TRBJ2-6 - TRBD1 TRBV6-6 TGTGCCAGCTCCGGGACAGGGGCGGCCAACGTCCTGACTTTC CASSGTGAANVLTF
TRBJ1-4 - TRBD1 TRBV6-5 TGTGCCAGCAGTTTCCGACAGGGACCCCTGTTTTTT CASSFRQGPLFF
TRBJ1-2 - - TRBV13 TGTGCCAGCAGCGCCCGGGGAGATGGCTACACCTTC CASSARGDGYTF
TRBJ2-3 - TRBD1 TRBV6-5 TGTGCCAGCAGTTTGGACAGGGGGGATACGCAGTATTTT CASSLDRGDTQYF
TRBJ2-7 - TRBD1 TRBV27 TGTGCCAGCAGTTCCGGGACAGGGATCTACGAGCAGTACTTC CASSSGTGIYEQYF
TRBJ1-2 - - TRBV7-9 TGTGCCAGCAGCCCGAGCCGGGATTTCCTCTATGGCTACACCTTC CASSPSRDFLYGYTF
TRBJ2-1 - TRBD2 TRBV6-1 TGTGCCAGCACCCCTGTAGCGGGAGGTTACAATGAGCAGTTCTTC CASTPVAGGYNEQFF
TRBJ2-7 - - TRBV19 TGTGCCACCCCCTGGGGGGGCGTTAGCTACGAGCAGTACTTC CATPWGGVSYEQYF
TRBJ2-3 - - TRBV11-3 TGTGCCAGCAGCTTCGGTCCCGGTACGCAGTATTTT CASSFGPGTQYF
TRBJ1-3 - - TRBV5-1 TGCGCCAGCAGCTCGGCAGCGGGAGCCTCTGGAAACACCATATATTTT CASSSAAGASGNTIYF